This TCR beta chain was captured in a study of blood T cell repertoires in COVID-19. Germline CDR1 is KGHDR and CDR2 is SFDVKD. J was trimmed by 11 bases and V by 4 bases; bases with no gene match: 4. This CDR3 is 12 amino acids long. Assay used: immunoSEQ multiplex PCR; TCRdb lists only in-frame clones, some missing. The repertoire includes around 200,000 clones, roughly 88% of them detected once, and less than 4.5% sits in the top ten. The sample taken for sequencing was PBMCs or T cells enriched from blood (not recorded which). The origin of this receptor is a woman aged 40 to 50 with acute COVID-19. V is TRBV24-1 and J is TRBJ2-1; TRBD1 aligns across 7 bases. The CDR3 region is CATSEPGQKQFF. DNA for the CDR3: TGTGCCACCAGTGAACCGGGACAGAAGCAGTTCTTC.